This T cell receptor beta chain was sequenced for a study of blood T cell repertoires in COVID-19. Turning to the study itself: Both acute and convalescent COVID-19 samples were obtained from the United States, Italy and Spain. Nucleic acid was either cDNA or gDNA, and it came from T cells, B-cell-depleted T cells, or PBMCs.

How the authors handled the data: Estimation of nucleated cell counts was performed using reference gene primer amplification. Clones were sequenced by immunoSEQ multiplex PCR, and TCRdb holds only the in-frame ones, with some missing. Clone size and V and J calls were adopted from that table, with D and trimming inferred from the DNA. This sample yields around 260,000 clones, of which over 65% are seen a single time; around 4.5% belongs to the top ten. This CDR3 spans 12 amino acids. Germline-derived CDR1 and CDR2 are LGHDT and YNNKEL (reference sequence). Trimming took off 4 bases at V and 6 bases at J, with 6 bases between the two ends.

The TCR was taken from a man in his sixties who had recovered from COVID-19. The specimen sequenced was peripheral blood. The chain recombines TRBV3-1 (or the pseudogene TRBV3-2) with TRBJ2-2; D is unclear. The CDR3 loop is CASSLSSGELFF. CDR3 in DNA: TGTGCCAGCAGCCTTTCGTCCGGGGAGCTGTTTTTT.